This record concerns one T cell receptor beta chain sequence. It has no known antigen specificity. One base away there is no much larger clone; base qualities are not given. The CDR3 sequence holds 13 residues, the cysteine and phenylalanine included. Kept here is only the CDR3 DNA, which spans 39 bases and is read in frame from base 1. After removal of 3 bases from V and 3 bases from J, the junction retains 2 bases not matched to a gene. This entry belongs to a study of blood T cell repertoires in COVID-19 (dated by TCRdb to the early 2020s). Study-level background: Collaborator samples came from the United States, Italy and Spain and covered acute and convalescent phases of COVID-19. The material from the prospective study consisted of cDNA or gDNA derived from T cells, B-cell-depleted T cells, or PBMCs. Deeply sampled blood TCRbeta repertoires from subjects exposed to, actively infected with, or recovered from COVID-19 were included in the dataset. The repertoires were released in a freely available public database meant as a resource for research on the immune response to SARS-CoV-2. Samples were obtained from the ongoing ImmuneRACE study (first 160 participants) and from roughly 1,300 subjects provided by 6 global collaborators. Nearly every sample came with metadata listing a de-identified subject ID, COVID-19 status, age in years and sex. HLA class I and class II types, where available, came from metadata supplied by the sample provider rather than from assay-based typing.

In the prospective study, participants were roughly 18 to 100 years old, resided in 24 geographic areas of the United States, and were enrolled through a virtual design. Cohort assignment in the prospective study relied on participant-reported clinical history from a screening survey and a study questionnaire. ImmuneRACE Cohort 3 recovered participants were defined by two consecutive negative NP/OP PCR tests, healthcare professional clearance, or symptom resolution. In the prospective study, mobile phlebotomists collected whole blood, serum and a nasopharyngeal or oropharyngeal swab from each participant. Over a 2-month period, participants in the prospective study had the option of providing additional blood draws and questionnaires. Blood samples from the prospective study were shipped frozen or at room temperature prior to DNA extraction. The immunoSEQ Assay, a bias-controlled multiplex PCR, was used to amplify TCRbeta CDR3 regions from genomic DNA. Per the original workflow: Within the assay, amplification of reference gene primers was used to estimate how many nucleated cells each sample contained. Sequence reads were collapsed and filtered to measure the absolute abundance of every unique TCRbeta CDR3 rearrangement. For each sample, productive Simpson clonality was calculated as the square root of Simpson's diversity index over productive rearrangements. The clones in this table, taken by TCRdb from immuneACCESS, are in-frame only. Not every clone is retained; where verified, under half of the shortfall comes from an unresolved V gene, and the cause of the rest is unknown. Clone size and the V and J calls come from that table; the DNA yielded D and trimming. The sample has just over 350,000 clones on record, roughly 87% of them singletons. The top ten clones comprise 3% of the sample.

Study-wide findings and limitations: The quantity of clinical and demographic metadata differed by source and by participant and was supplied without curation.

This TCR came from a woman aged 30 to 39 who had recovered from COVID-19. Rearrangement joined TRBV12-3 or TRBV12-4 to TRBJ2-7, with 7 middle bases fitting TRBD1. The sequencing sample was made of PBMCs or T cells enriched from blood (not recorded which). The DNA reads as follows: TGTGCCAGCAGTTTTACAGGGGACTACGAGCAGTACTTC. This translates into CASSFTGDYEQYF.